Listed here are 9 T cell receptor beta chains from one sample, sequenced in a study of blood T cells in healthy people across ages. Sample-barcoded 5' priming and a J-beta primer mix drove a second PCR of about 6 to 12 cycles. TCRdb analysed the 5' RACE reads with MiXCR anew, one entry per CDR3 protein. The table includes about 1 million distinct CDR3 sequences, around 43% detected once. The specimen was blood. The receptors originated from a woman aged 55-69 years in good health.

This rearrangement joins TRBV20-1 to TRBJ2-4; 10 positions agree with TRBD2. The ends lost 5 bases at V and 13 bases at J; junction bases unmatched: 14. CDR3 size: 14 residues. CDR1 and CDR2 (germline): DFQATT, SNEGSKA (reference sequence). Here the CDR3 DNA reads TGCAGTGCTGGCTCAGCGGGAGGGTCGTTGGAGCAGTACTTC. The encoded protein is CSAGSAGGSLEQYF.

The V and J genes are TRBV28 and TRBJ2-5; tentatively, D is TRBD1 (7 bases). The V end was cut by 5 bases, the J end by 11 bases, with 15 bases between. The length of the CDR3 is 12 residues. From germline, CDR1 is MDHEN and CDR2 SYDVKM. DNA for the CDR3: TGTGCCAGCAGTATCCAGGGGGGAGAGCAGTACTTC. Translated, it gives CASSIQGGEQYF.

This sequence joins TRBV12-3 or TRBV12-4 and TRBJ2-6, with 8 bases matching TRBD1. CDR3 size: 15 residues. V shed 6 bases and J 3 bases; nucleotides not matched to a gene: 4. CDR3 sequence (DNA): TGTGCCAGCAGGCAACAGGGGGTTGGGGCCAACGTCCTGACTTTC. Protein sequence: CASRQQGVGANVLTF.

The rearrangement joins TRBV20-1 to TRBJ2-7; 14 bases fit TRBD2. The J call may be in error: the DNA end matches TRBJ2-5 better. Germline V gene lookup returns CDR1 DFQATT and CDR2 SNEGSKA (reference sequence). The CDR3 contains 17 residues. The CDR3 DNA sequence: TGCAGTGCTAGAGACCCGGGACTAGCGGGAGTTCATGAGACCCAGTACTTC. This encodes CSARDPGLAGVHETQYF.

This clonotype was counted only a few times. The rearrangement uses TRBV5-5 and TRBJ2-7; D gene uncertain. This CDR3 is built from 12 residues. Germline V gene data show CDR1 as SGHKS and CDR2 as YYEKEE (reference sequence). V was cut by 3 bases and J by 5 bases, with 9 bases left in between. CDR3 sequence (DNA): TGTGCCAGCAGCTACCAGCCCGACGAGCAGTACTTC. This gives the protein CASSYQPDEQYF. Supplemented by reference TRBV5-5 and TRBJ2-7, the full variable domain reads DAGVTQSPTHLIKTRGQQVTLRCSPISGHKSVSWYQQVLGQGPQFIFQYYEKEERGRGNFPDRFSARQFPNYSSELNVNALLLGDSALYLCASSYQPDEQYFGPGTRLTVT.

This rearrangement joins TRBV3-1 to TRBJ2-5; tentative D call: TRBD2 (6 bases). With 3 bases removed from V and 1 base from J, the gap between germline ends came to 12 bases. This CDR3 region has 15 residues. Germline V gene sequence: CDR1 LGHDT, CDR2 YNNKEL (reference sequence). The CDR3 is CASSQQGGFQETQYF. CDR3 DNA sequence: TGTGCCAGCAGCCAGCAGGGAGGTTTCCAAGAGACCCAGTACTTC.

CDR3 sequence (DNA): TGTGCCAGCAGTGCCGAAGGGTATGGAGAAAAACTGTTTTTT. Translation gives CASSAEGYGEKLFF. The chain carries TRBV2 and TRBJ1-4; D not resolved. In germline, CDR1 is SNHLY, CDR2 FYNNEI. This CDR3 has 14 residues. Trimming took off 4 bases at V and 8 bases at J, with 14 bases between the two ends.

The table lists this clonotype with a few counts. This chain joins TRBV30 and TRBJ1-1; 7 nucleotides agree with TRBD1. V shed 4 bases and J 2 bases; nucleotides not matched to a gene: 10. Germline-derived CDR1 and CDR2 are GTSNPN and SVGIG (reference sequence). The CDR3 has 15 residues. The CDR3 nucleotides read TGTGCCTGGAACCCACTACAGGGGATCAACACTGAAGCTTTCTTT. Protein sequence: CAWNPLQGINTEAFF.

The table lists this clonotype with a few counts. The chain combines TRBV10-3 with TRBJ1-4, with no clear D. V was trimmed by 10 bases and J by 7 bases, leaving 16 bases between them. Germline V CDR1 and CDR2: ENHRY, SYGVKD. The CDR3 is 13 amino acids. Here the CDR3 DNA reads TGTGCCACCACCCAGGACGAGCGTGAAAAACTGTTTTTT. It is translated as CATTQDEREKLFF.